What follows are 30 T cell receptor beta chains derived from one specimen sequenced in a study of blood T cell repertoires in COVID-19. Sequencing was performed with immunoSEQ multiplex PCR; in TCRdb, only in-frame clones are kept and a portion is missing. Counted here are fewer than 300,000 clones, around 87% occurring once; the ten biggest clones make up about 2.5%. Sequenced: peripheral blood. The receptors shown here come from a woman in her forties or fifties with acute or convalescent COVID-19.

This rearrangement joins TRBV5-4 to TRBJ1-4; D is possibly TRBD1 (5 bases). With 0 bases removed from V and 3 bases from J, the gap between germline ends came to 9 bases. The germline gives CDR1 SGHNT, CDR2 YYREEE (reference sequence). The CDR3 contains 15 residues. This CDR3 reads CASSLGGVSNEKLFF. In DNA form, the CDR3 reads TGTGCCAGCAGCTTGGGGGGGGTGTCTAATGAAAAACTGTTTTTT.

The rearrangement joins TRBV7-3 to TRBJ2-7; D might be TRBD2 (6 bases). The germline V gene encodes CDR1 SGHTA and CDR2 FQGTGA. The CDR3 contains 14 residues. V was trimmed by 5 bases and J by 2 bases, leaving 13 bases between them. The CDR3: CASSPGTWTYEQYF. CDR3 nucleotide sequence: TGTGCCAGCAGCCCAGGGACTTGGACCTACGAGCAGTACTTC.

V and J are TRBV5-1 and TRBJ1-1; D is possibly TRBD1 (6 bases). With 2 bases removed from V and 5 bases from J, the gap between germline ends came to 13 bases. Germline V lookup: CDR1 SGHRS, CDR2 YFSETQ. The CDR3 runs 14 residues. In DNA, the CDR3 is TGCGCCAGCAGCTTCTCAGGGGAAGGGACTGAAGCTTTCTTT. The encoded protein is CASSFSGEGTEAFF.

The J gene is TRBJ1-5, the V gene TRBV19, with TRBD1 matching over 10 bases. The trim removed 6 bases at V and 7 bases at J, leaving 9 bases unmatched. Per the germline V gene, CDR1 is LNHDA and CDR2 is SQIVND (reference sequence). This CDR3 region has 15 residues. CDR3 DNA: TGTGCCAGTAGGAACCGGGACAGGGGAACCCAGCCCCAGCATTTT. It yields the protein CASRNRDRGTQPQHF.

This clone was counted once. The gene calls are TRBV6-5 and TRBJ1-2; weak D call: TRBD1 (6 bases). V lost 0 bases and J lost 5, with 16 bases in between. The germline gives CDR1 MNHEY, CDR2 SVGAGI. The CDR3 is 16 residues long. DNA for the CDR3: TGTGCCAGCAGTTACTCTTTGCGGGGGGCGATTTATGGCTACACCTTC. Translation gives CASSYSLRGAIYGYTF.

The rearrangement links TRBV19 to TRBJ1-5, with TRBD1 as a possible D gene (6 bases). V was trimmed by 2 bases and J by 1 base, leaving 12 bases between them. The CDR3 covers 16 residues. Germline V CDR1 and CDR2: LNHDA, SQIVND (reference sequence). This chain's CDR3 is CASSIPRQGSNQPQHF. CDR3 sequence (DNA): TGTGCCAGTAGTATACCCCGCCAGGGGAGCAATCAGCCCCAGCATTTT. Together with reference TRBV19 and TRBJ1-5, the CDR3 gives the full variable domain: DGGITQSPKYLFRKEGQNVTLSCEQNLNHDAMYWYRQDPGQGLRLIYYSQIVNDFQKGDIAEGYSVSREKKESFPLTVTSAQKNPTAFYLCASSIPRQGSNQPQHFGDGTRLSIL.

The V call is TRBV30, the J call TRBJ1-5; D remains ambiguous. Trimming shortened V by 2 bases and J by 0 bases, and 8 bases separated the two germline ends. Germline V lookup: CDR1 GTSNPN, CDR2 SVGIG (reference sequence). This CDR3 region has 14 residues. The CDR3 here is CAWSSLYSNQPQHF. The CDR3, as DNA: TGTGCCTGGAGTTCTTTGTATAGCAATCAGCCCCAGCATTTT.

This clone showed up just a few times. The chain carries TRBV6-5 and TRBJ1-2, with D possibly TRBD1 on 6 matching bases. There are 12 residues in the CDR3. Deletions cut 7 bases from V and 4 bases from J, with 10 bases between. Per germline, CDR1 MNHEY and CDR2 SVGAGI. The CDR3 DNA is TGTGCCAGCAAAGAACAGGGCTATGGCTACACCTTC. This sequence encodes CASKEQGYGYTF.

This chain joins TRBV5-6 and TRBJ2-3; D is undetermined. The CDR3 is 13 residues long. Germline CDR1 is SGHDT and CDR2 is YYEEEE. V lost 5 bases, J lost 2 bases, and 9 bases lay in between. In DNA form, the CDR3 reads TGTGCCAGCAGACCGAGTAACACAGATACGCAGTATTTT. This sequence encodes CASRPSNTDTQYF.

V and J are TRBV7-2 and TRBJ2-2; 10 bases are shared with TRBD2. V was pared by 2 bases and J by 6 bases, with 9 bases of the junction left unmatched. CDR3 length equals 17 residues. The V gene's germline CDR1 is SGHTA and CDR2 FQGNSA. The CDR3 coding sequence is TGTGCCAGCAGCTTATCAGCGCTAGCGGGAGTTTCCGGGGAGCTGTTTTTT. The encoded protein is CASSLSALAGVSGELFF.

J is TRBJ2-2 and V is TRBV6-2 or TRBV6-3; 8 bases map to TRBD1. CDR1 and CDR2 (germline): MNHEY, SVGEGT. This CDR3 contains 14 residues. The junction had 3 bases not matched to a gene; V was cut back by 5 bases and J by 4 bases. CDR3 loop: CASSLTGGTGELFF. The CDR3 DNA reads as TGTGCCAGCAGTCTCACAGGGGGCACCGGGGAGCTGTTTTTT.

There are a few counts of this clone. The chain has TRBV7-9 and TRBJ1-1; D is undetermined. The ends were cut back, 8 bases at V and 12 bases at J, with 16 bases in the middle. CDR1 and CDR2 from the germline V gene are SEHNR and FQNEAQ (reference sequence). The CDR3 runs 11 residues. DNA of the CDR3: TGTGCCAGCGAGGCGGATCGTGTATCTTTCTTT. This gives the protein CASEADRVSFF.

For the CDR3, the DNA is TGTGCCAGCAGCAATGAGAGACTAGCGGGAGATGAGCAGTTCTTC. Translating it yields CASSNERLAGDEQFF. The chain couples TRBV21-1 to TRBJ2-1; TRBD2 is the table's D call, not checked against the DNA. TRBV21-1 corresponds to a pseudogene. This CDR3 has 15 residues.

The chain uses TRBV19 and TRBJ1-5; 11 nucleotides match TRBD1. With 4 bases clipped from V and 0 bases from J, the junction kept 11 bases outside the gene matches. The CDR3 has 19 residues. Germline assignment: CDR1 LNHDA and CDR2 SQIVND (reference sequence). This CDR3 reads CASSTLAGTGGYSNQPQHF. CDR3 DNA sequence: TGTGCCAGTAGTACCCTAGCCGGGACAGGGGGTTATAGCAATCAGCCCCAGCATTTT. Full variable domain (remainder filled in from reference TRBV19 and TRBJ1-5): DGGITQSPKYLFRKEGQNVTLSCEQNLNHDAMYWYRQDPGQGLRLIYYSQIVNDFQKGDIAEGYSVSREKKESFPLTVTSAQKNPTAFYLCASSTLAGTGGYSNQPQHFGDGTRLSIL.

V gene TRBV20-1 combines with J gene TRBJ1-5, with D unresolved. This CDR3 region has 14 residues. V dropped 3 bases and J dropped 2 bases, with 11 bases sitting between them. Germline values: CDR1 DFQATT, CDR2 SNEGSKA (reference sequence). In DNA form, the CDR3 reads TGCAGTGCTAGTCTTGAACGGGGCAATCAGCCCCAGCATTTT. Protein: CSASLERGNQPQHF.

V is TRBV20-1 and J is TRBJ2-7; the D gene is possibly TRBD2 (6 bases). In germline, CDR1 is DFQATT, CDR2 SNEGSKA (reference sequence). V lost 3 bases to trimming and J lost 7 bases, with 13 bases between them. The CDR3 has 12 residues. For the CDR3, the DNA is TGCAGTGCTAGTTTGGAGGGTCGGGAGCAGTACTTC. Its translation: CSASLEGREQYF.

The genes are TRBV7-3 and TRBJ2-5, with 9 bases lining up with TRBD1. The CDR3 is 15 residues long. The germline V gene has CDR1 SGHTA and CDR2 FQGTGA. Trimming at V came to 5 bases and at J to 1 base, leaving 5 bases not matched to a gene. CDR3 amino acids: CASSPQGALQETQYF. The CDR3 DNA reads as TGTGCCAGCAGCCCACAGGGGGCCCTCCAAGAGACCCAGTACTTC.

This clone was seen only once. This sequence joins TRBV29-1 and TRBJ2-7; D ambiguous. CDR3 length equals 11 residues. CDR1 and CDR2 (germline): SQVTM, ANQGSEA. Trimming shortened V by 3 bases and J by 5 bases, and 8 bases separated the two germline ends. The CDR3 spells CSVERKHEQYF. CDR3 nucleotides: TGCAGCGTTGAGAGGAAGCACGAGCAGTACTTC.

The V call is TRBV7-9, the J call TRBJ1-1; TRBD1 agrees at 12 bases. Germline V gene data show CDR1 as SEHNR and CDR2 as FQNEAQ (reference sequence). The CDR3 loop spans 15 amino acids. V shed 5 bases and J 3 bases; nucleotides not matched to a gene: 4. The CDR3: CASSGTGGSYTEAFF. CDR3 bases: TGTGCCAGCAGCGGGACAGGGGGCTCATACACTGAAGCTTTCTTT.

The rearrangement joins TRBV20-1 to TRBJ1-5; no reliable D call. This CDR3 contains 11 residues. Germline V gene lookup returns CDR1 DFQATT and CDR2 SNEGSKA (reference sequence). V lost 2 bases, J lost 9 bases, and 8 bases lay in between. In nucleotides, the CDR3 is TGCAGTGCTAGACGTAGCGGGCCCCAGCATTTT. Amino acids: CSARRSGPQHF.

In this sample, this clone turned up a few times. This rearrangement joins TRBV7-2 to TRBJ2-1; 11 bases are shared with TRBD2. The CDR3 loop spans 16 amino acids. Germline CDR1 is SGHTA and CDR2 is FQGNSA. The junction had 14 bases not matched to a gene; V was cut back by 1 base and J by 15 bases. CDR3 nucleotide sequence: TGTGCCAGCAGCTTAGAGGGTACTAGCGGGAGACATAAGCGGTTCTTC. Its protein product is CASSLEGTSGRHKRFF.

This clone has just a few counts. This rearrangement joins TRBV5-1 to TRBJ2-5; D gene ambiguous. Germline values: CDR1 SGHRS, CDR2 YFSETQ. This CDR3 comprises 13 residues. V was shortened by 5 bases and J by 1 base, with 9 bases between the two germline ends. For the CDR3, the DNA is TGCGCCAGCAGGTGGCAACCCCAAGAGACCCAGTACTTC. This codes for CASRWQPQETQYF.

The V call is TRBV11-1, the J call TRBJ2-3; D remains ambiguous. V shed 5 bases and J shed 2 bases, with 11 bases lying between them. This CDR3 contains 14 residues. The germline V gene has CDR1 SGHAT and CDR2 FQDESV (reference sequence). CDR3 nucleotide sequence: TGTGCCAGCAGCCGAGGCGCGGTCACAGATACGCAGTATTTT. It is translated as CASSRGAVTDTQYF.

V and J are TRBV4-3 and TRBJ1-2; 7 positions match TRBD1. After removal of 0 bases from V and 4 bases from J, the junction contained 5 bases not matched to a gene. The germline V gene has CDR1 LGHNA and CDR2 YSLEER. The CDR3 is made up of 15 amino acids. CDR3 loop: CASSQDQGGGYGYTF. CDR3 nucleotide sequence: TGCGCCAGCAGCCAAGATCAGGGGGGCGGCTATGGCTACACCTTC.

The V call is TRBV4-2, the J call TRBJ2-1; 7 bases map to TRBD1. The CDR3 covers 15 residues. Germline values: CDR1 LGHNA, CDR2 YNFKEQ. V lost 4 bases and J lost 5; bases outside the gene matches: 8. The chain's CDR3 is CASSRLKQGNNEQFF. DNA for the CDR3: TGTGCCAGCAGCCGGCTGAAACAGGGGAACAATGAGCAGTTCTTC.

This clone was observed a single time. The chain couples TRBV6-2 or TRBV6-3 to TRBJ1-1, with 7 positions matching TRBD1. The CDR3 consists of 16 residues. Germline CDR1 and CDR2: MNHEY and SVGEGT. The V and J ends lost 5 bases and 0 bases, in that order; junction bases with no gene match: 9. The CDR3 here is CASSGLLGQLNTEAFF. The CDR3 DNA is TGTGCCAGCAGTGGGCTATTGGGACAGTTGAACACTGAAGCTTTCTTT.

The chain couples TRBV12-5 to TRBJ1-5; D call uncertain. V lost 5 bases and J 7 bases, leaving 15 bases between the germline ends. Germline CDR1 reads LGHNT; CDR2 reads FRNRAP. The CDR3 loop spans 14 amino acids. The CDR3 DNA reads TGTGCTAGTGGTCCGAAATTAGAGGGACAGCCCCAGCATTTT. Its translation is CASGPKLEGQPQHF. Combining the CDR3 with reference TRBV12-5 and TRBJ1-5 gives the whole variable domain DARVTQTPRHKVTEMGQEVTMRCQPILGHNTVFWYRQTMMQGLELLAYFRNRAPLDDSGMPKDRFSAEMPDATLATLKIQPSEPRDSAVYFCASGPKLEGQPQHFGDGTRLSIL.

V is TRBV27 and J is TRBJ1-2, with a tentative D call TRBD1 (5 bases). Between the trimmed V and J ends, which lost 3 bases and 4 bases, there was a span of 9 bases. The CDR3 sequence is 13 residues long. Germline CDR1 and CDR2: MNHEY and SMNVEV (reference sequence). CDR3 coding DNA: TGTGCCAGCAGTTTTGACAGCCTCTATGGCTACACCTTC. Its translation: CASSFDSLYGYTF.

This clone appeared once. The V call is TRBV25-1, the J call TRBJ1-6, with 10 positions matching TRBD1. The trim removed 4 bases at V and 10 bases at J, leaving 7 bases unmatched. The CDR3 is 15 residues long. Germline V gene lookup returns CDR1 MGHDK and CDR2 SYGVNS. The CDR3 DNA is TGTGCCAGCAGTGTCCGGGACAGGGGAAGATCACCCCTCCACTTT. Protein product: CASSVRDRGRSPLHF.

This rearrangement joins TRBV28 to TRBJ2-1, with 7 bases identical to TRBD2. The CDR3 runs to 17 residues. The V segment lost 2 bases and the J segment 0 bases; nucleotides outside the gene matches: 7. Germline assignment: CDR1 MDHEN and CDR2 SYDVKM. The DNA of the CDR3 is TGTGCCAGCAGTTTACCCAGCGGGGCTAGCTCCTACAATGAGCAGTTCTTC. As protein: CASSLPSGASSYNEQFF.